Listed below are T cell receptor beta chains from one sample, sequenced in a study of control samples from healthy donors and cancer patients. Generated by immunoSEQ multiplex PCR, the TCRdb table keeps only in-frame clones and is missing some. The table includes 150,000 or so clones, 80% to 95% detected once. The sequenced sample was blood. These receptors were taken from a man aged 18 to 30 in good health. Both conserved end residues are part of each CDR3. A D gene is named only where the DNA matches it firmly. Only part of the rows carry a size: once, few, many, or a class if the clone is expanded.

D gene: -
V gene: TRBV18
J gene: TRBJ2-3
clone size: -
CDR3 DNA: TGTGCCAGCTCACCACAACAGGGCCACACAGATACGCAGTATTTT
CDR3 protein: CASSPQQGHTDTQYF

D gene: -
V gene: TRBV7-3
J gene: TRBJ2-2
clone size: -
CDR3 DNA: TGTGCCAGCAGCTTAGGGGTGGGGACCGGGGAGCTGTTTTTT
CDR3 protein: CASSLGVGTGELFF

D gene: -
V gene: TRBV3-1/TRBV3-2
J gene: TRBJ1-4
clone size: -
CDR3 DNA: TGTGCCAGCAGCCTGGGGTGGACTAATGAAAAACTGTTTTTT
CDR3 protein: CASSLGWTNEKLFF

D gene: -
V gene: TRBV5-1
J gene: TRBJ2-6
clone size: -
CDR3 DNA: TGCGCCAGCAGCTTGGGGGGCGGGCTCTCTGGGGCCAACGTCCTGACTTTC
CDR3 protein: CASSLGGGLSGANVLTF

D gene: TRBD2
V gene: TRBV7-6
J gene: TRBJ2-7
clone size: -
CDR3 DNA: TGTGCCAGCAGCTTGGACCCCAGCGGGGGGTCCGAGCAGTACTTC
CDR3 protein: CASSLDPSGGSEQYF

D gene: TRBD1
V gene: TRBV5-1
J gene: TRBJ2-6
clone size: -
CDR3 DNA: TGCGCCAGCAGCGGACAGGGCGGGCGGGGGGCCAACGTCCTGACTTTC
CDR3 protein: CASSGQGGRGANVLTF

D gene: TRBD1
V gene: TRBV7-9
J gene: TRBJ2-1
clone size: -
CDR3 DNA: TGTGCCAGCAGCAAGAACATCCGGGACAGGGGCTACAATGAGCAGTTCTTC
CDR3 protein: CASSKNIRDRGYNEQFF

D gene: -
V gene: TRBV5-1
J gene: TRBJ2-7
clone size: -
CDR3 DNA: TGCGCCAGCAGCTTGATTGGTCAGGGTGACGAGCAGTACTTC
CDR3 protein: CASSLIGQGDEQYF

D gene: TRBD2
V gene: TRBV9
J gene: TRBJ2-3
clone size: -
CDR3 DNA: TGTGCCAGCAGCACTAGCGGGGGGGCGGGCGCAGATACGCAGTATTTT
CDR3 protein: CASSTSGGAGADTQYF

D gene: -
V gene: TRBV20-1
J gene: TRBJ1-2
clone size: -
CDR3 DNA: TGCAGTGCCACGACGGGGGGGAGCTACACCTTC
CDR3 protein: CSATTGGSYTF

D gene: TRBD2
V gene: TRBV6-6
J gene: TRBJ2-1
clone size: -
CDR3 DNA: TGTGCCAGCAGTTACGGTCGGGGGGGCATTAATGAGCAGTTCTTC
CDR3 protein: CASSYGRGGINEQFF

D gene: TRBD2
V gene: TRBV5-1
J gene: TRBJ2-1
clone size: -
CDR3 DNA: TGCGCCAGCAGCTCGAGCGGGGGCCCGGGGGGCTCCTACAATGAGCAGTTCTTC
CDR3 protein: CASSSSGGPGGSYNEQFF

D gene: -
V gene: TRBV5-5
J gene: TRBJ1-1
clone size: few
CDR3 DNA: TGTGCCAGCAGCTTGAATAGGGCGAACACTGAAGCTTTCTTT
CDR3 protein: CASSLNRANTEAFF

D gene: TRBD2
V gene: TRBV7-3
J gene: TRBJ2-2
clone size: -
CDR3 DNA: TGTGCCAGCAGCTTACGGGCTAGCGGGGGGAACACCGGGGAGCTGTTTTTT
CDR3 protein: CASSLRASGGNTGELFF

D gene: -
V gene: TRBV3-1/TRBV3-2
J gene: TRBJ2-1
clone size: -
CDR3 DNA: TGTGCCAGCAGCCAGTGGGGGGATGAGCAGTTCTTC
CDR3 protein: CASSQWGDEQFF

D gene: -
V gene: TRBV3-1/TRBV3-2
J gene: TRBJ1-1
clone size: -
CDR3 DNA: TGTGCCAGCAGCCAAGGAATCCTGAACACTGAAGCTTTCTTT
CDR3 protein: CASSQGILNTEAFF

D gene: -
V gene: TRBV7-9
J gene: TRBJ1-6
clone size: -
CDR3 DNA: TGTGCCAGCAGCTCCTTGGACGGAACCAATTCACCCCTCCACTTT
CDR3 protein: CASSSLDGTNSPLHF

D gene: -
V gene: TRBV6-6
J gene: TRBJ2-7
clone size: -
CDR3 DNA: TGTGCCAGCAGTTACTCTTTCTACGAGCAGTACTTC
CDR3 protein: CASSYSFYEQYF

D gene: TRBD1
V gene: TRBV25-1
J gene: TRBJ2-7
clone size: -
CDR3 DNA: TGTGCCAGCAGTGACGGTAGACAGGGAATCGGCGAGCAGTACTTC
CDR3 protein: CASSDGRQGIGEQYF

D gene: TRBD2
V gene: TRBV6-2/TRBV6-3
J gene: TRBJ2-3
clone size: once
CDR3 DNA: TGTGCCAGCAGTTACTCGCTGCTAGCGGATATTAGCACAGATACGCAGTATTTT
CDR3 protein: CASSYSLLADISTDTQYF

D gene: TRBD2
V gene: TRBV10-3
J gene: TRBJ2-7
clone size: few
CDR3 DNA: TGTGCCATCAGCGGACTAGGATCCTACGAGCAGTACTTC
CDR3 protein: CAISGLGSYEQYF

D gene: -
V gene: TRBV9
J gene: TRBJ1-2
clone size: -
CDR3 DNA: TGTGCCAGCAGCGTAGAGGTTGGGACGGGGAAGATTGATGGCTACACCTTC
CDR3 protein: CASSVEVGTGKIDGYTF

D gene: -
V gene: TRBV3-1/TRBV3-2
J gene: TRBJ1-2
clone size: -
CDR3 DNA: TGTGCCAGCAGCCACAGGGAGGTAATCTATGGCTACACCTTC
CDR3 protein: CASSHREVIYGYTF

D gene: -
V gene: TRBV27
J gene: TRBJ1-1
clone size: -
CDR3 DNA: TGTGCCAGCAGTTTGGGAGGGACCACTGAAGCTTTCTTT
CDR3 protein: CASSLGGTTEAFF

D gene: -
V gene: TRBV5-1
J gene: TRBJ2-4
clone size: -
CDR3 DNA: TGCGCCAGCAGCTTGGGCGAGTTCGGACAGTACATTCAGTACTTC
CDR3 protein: CASSLGEFGQYIQYF

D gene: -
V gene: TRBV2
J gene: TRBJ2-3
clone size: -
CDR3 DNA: TGTGCCAGCAGTGCAGGTTCTAGCACAGATACGCAGTATTTT
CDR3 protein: CASSAGSSTDTQYF

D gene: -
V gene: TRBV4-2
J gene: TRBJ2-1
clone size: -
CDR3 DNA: TGTGCCAGCAGCCAAGATATCACACGCAATGAGCAGTTCTTC
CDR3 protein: CASSQDITRNEQFF

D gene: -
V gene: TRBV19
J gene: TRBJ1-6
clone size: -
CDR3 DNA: TGTGCCAGTAGTACACTGACAGGTTCTGGGAATTCACCCCTCCACTTT
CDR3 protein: CASSTLTGSGNSPLHF